The 25 T cell receptor beta chains below all came from one sample that was sequenced in a study of blood T cell repertoires in COVID-19. Profiled with immunoSEQ multiplex PCR; TCRdb holds only in-frame clones, not every one. The data contain roughly 230,000 clones, around 83% of them singletons. The sequencing sample was made of peripheral blood. These receptors were taken from a man between 35 and 55 years old with active or convalescent COVID-19.

This chain joins TRBV6-5 and TRBJ1-1; D might be TRBD1 (5 bases). Trimming cost V 4 bases and J 3 bases, with 15 bases left between them. The CDR3 length is 15 residues. Germline-derived CDR1 and CDR2 are MNHEY and SVGAGI. The CDR3, as DNA: TGTGCCAGCAGTTTAACAGGTCCCGGTTACACTGAAGCTTTCTTT. It is translated as CASSLTGPGYTEAFF.

The V call is TRBV19, the J call TRBJ2-3, with 10 bases lining up with TRBD2. Looked up from germline, CDR1 is LNHDA and CDR2 is SQIVND (reference sequence). The CDR3 is 17 amino acids. Unmatched junction bases numbered 10, after V lost 4 bases and J lost 3 bases. The CDR3 region has the DNA TGTGCCAGTAGTAGTATTGGGTCTAGCGGGAGAACAGATACGCAGTATTTT. Protein: CASSSIGSSGRTDTQYF.

The V and J genes are TRBV30 and TRBJ1-4; no clear D. The ends were cut back, 1 base at V and 5 bases at J, with 14 bases in the middle. The germline gives CDR1 GTSNPN, CDR2 SVGIG (reference sequence). The length of the CDR3 is 15 residues. The CDR3 sequence is CAWSGGEGRNEKLFF. In DNA, the CDR3 is TGTGCCTGGAGTGGGGGAGAGGGTAGGAATGAAAAACTGTTTTTT.

Details on this clone: At one of its ends the junction is not consistent with the germline gene, which may arise from a read error. V and J are TRBV18 and TRBJ2-1, with TRBD2 identical over 14 bases. The CDR3 is 17 amino acids. CDR1 is KGHSH and CDR2 is LQKENI in the germline V gene. The CDR3 DNA sequence: TGTGCCAGCTCACGGAATGACGCCGGGACTAGCGGGAGCGAGTGGGTCTTC. It codes for CASSRNDAGTSGSEWVF.

The chain couples TRBV5-1 to TRBJ2-2; D is undetermined. Germline V gene data show CDR1 as SGHRS and CDR2 as YFSETQ. With 0 bases removed from V and 2 bases from J, the gap between germline ends came to 8 bases. The CDR3 totals 15 residues. The CDR3 nucleotides read TGCGCCAGCAGCTTGGTCCAGGCCAACACCGGGGAGCTGTTTTTT. Its translation is CASSLVQANTGELFF. Full variable domain (remainder filled in from reference TRBV5-1 and TRBJ2-2): KAGVTQTPRYLIKTRGQQVTLSCSPISGHRSVSWYQQTPGQGLQFLFEYFSETQRNKGNFPGRFSGRQFSNSRSEMNVSTLELGDSALYLCASSLVQANTGELFFGEGSRLTVL.

The V gene is TRBV2, the J gene TRBJ1-5; D unclear. Between the trimmed V and J ends, which lost 4 bases and 7 bases, there was a span of 14 bases. Germline V gene data show CDR1 as SNHLY and CDR2 as FYNNEI. The CDR3 loop spans 14 amino acids. This chain's CDR3 is CASSGRAVRQPQHF. CDR3 bases: TGTGCCAGCAGTGGCCGTGCGGTTCGCCAGCCCCAGCATTTT.

The chain joins TRBV19 to TRBJ2-7; 10 bases are shared with TRBD1. This CDR3 spans 15 amino acids. The V gene's germline CDR1 is LNHDA and CDR2 SQIVND (reference sequence). Germline trimming cut 5 bases from V and 1 base from J; bases unmatched to any gene: 5. The CDR3 protein is CASSGDRGPSYEQYF. The DNA for the CDR3 is TGTGCCAGTAGTGGTGACAGGGGGCCATCCTACGAGCAGTACTTC. The whole variable domain, remainder taken from reference TRBV19 and TRBJ2-7, is DGGITQSPKYLFRKEGQNVTLSCEQNLNHDAMYWYRQDPGQGLRLIYYSQIVNDFQKGDIAEGYSVSREKKESFPLTVTSAQKNPTAFYLCASSGDRGPSYEQYFGPGTRLTVT.

The chain carries TRBV21-1 and TRBJ2-3; the listed D gene, TRBD1, was not tested against the DNA. TRBV21-1 corresponds to a pseudogene. The CDR3 runs 15 residues. The chain's CDR3 is CASSAGTGLPDTQYF. The CDR3 region has the DNA TGTGCCAGCAGCGCCGGGACAGGGTTGCCAGATACGCAGTATTTT.

The V and J genes are TRBV2 and TRBJ2-5; tentative D call: TRBD2 (6 bases). Looked up from germline, CDR1 is SNHLY and CDR2 is FYNNEI. This CDR3 spans 17 amino acids. Trimming left V 6 bases short and J 2 bases short, with 22 bases between. The CDR3 DNA reads TGTGCCAGCAGGGATGGACCCGACGGGGGTCAGCAAGAGACCCAGTACTTC. It codes for CASRDGPDGGQQETQYF.

This rearrangement joins TRBV4-1 to TRBJ2-7; 7 bases are shared with TRBD2. The germline V gene encodes CDR1 MGHRA and CDR2 YSYEKL. The CDR3 spans 15 residues. The V segment lost 2 bases and the J segment 2 bases; nucleotides outside the gene matches: 6. Here the CDR3 DNA reads TGCGCCAGCAGCCAATCCCAGCGGGGAGCCTACGAGCAGTACTTC. As protein: CASSQSQRGAYEQYF.

The chain couples TRBV7-2 to TRBJ1-3; tentatively, D is TRBD1 (5 bases). Germline loops: CDR1 SGHTA, CDR2 FQGNSA. V lost 3 bases and J 2 bases, leaving 5 bases between the germline ends. The CDR3 consists of 13 residues. The CDR3 DNA reads as TGTGCCAGCAGCTTGACAGCTGGAAACACCATATATTTT. Its protein is CASSLTAGNTIYF.

In this sample, this clone turned up a few times. The chain couples TRBV20-1 to TRBJ1-1; D gene unclear. The CDR3 has 12 residues. Germline V lookup: CDR1 DFQATT, CDR2 SNEGSKA (reference sequence). V shed 3 bases and J shed 7 bases, with 12 bases lying between them. CDR3 bases: TGCAGTGCTAGTAAGGCGGGAGATGAAGCTTTCTTT. Amino acid sequence: CSASKAGDEAFF.

The V and J genes are TRBV6-5 and TRBJ2-5; 8 nucleotides match TRBD1. The CDR3 spans 15 residues. Losses at the gene ends were 2 bases for V and 5 bases for J; bases not matched to a gene: 7. The germline gives CDR1 MNHEY, CDR2 SVGAGI. This CDR3 reads CASSYRTGGRETQYF. As DNA, the CDR3 is TGTGCCAGCAGTTACCGAACAGGGGGGAGGGAGACCCAGTACTTC.

V usage is TRBV9 and J usage is TRBJ2-2; 8 bases match TRBD2. Germline V gene data show CDR1 as SGDLS and CDR2 as YYNGEE. With V trimmed by 4 bases and J by 0 bases, 5 bases remained unmatched. This CDR3 is 16 amino acids long. CDR3 region: CASSSRLASNTGELFF. CDR3 bases: TGTGCCAGCAGCTCCAGACTAGCGTCGAACACCGGGGAGCTGTTTTTT.

Points on this clone: The same CDR3 can be traced to other DNA sequences in this sample. CDR3 loop: CASSQGTARNTIYF. The CDR3 region has the DNA TGTGCCAGCAGCCAAGGGACAGCTCGAAACACCATATATTTT. The V call is TRBV3-1 (or the pseudogene TRBV3-2), the J call TRBJ1-3, with TRBD1 as a possible D gene (6 bases). Germline CDR1 reads LGHDT; CDR2 reads YNNKEL (reference sequence). Between the trimmed V and J ends, which lost 1 base and 5 bases, there was a span of 9 bases. The CDR3 has 14 residues.

This chain links TRBV25-1 with TRBJ2-3, with 10 nucleotides matching TRBD2. The CDR3 spans 14 residues. Losses at the gene ends were 3 bases for V and 13 bases for J; bases not matched to a gene: 10. Germline CDR1 reads MGHDK; CDR2 reads SYGVNS. The CDR3 spells CASSEGTSALKEYF. The CDR3 coding sequence is TGTGCCAGCAGTGAGGGGACTAGCGCCCTTAAAGAGTATTTT.

The chain recombines TRBV9 with TRBJ1-1; D is perhaps TRBD1 (6 bases). This CDR3 region has 16 residues. V was cut by 0 bases and J by 0 bases, with 12 bases left in between. Germline V gene lookup returns CDR1 SGDLS and CDR2 YYNGEE. The CDR3 DNA follows: TGTGCCAGCAGCGTAGATAGGGGGACAATGAACACTGAAGCTTTCTTT. The encoded protein is CASSVDRGTMNTEAFF. Variable domain in full (rest from reference TRBV9 and TRBJ1-1): DSGVTQTPKHLITATGQRVTLRCSPRSGDLSVYWYQQSLDQGLQFLIQYYNGEERAKGNILERFSAQQFPDLHSELNLSSLELGDSALYFCASSVDRGTMNTEAFFGQGTRLTVV.

The rearrangement links TRBV6-2 or TRBV6-3 to TRBJ1-2; TRBD1 matches 11 bases. The CDR3 spans 14 residues. V gave up 6 bases and J gave up 4 bases; unmatched junction bases: 4. Looked up from germline, CDR1 is MNHEY and CDR2 is SVGEGT. The CDR3 region is CASSPGTGGYGYTF. The CDR3 nucleotides are TGTGCCAGCAGCCCCGGGACAGGGGGCTATGGCTACACCTTC.

This clone occurred once. The chain's CDR3 is CATWDSLSSYEQYF. Written as DNA, the CDR3 is TGTGCCACGTGGGACAGCCTGAGCTCCTACGAGCAGTACTTC. This chain connects TRBV6-5 to TRBJ2-7; the match to TRBD1 covers 7 bases. V was clipped by 10 bases and J by 0 bases; unmatched bases: 9. The V gene's germline CDR1 is MNHEY and CDR2 SVGAGI. The CDR3 runs 14 residues.

The chain couples TRBV4-1 to TRBJ2-2, with 7 bases matching TRBD1. CDR3 length: 16 amino acids. Germline assignment: CDR1 MGHRA and CDR2 YSYEKL. With 2 bases clipped from V and 5 bases from J, the junction kept 8 bases outside the gene matches. CDR3 coding DNA: TGCGCCAGCAGCCAATACCGGGACAGAACAACCGGGGAGCTGTTTTTT. It encodes CASSQYRDRTTGELFF.

V and J are TRBV5-4 and TRBJ2-3; D unclear. Germline V lookup: CDR1 SGHNT, CDR2 YYREEE (reference sequence). Between the trimmed V and J ends, which lost 2 bases and 2 bases, there was a span of 3 bases. The CDR3 length is 12 residues. CDR3 DNA sequence: TGTGCCAGCAGCTTTAACACAGATACGCAGTATTTT. This gives the protein CASSFNTDTQYF.

The genes are TRBV7-9 and TRBJ2-1, with TRBD1 identical over 8 bases. With V trimmed by 4 bases and J by 9 bases, 11 bases remained unmatched. This CDR3 is built from 15 residues. Germline CDR1 is SEHNR and CDR2 is FQNEAQ (reference sequence). CDR3 amino acids: CASSSQGEFSGEQFF. CDR3 nucleotide sequence: TGTGCCAGCAGCTCACAGGGGGAGTTTTCGGGTGAGCAGTTCTTC.

The chain couples TRBV19 to TRBJ2-4; tentatively, D is TRBD1 (7 bases). The CDR3 loop spans 13 amino acids. Trimming removed 3 bases from V and 6 bases from J, with 9 bases in between. Germline-derived CDR1 and CDR2 are LNHDA and SQIVND (reference sequence). The CDR3 DNA reads as TGTGCCAGTAGTATCCAGGGGGGAAACATTCAGTACTTC. Protein product: CASSIQGGNIQYF.

In nucleotides, the CDR3 is TGTGCCAGCAGCTCAGTCTTTTACGAGCAGTACTTC. Its translation: CASSSVFYEQYF. The chain employs TRBV7-2 and TRBJ2-7; D ambiguous. The length of the CDR3 is 12 residues. Germline V gene data show CDR1 as SGHTA and CDR2 as FQGNSA. With 4 bases removed from V and 4 bases from J, the gap between germline ends came to 8 bases.

The chain combines TRBV4-1 with TRBJ2-7, with TRBD1 matching 7 bases. The V gene end was trimmed by 3 bases and the J gene end by 4 bases; junction bases not matched to a gene: 6. The germline gives CDR1 MGHRA, CDR2 YSYEKL. This CDR3 comprises 14 residues. The CDR3 spells CASSQRTGNYEQYF. CDR3 DNA: TGCGCCAGCAGCCAGCGGACAGGTAATTACGAGCAGTACTTC.